One and the same sample provided the 4 T cell receptor beta chains below, sequenced in a study of sequential checkpoint blockade in melanoma. The treatment here: randomized to nivolumab then ipilimumab (arm A) or the reverse (arm B). Assay used: immunoSEQ multiplex PCR; TCRdb lists only in-frame clones, some missing. The table lists some 31,000 clones, 75% to 90% of them singletons, with about a fifth in the top ten. This material consisted of CD8+ T cells sorted from blood (inferred from file names), taken from a patient given nivolumab and ipilimumab in sequence. The receptors shown here come from a human donor with melanoma.

This rearrangement joins TRBV7-9 to TRBJ2-5; D may be TRBD1 (5 bases). Trimming stripped 4 bases from V and 5 bases from J, with 14 bases between. The CDR3 has 14 amino acids. Germline lookup yields CDR1 SEHNR and CDR2 FQNEAQ (reference sequence). This CDR3 is CASSSRRGGETQYF. The DNA of the CDR3 is TGTGCCAGCAGCTCGCGAAGGGGTGGGGAGACCCAGTACTTC.

About this clone: The junction departs from germline at one end; a sequencing error may be responsible. The rearrangement uses TRBV11-2 and TRBJ2-1, with TRBD2 matching over 14 bases. The germline V gene has CDR1 SGHAT and CDR2 FQNNGV. The CDR3 consists of 17 residues. The CDR3 nucleotides read TGTGCCAGCAGCCTAGACATAATAGGACTAGCGGGAGGTGAGCAGTTCTTC. This translates into CASSLDIIGLAGGEQFF.

The chain employs TRBV7-8 and TRBJ2-7, with 11 bases matching TRBD1. This CDR3 contains 14 residues. Trimming at V came to 3 bases and at J to 5 bases, leaving 3 bases not matched to a gene. The germline gives CDR1 SGHVS, CDR2 FQNEAQ. The CDR3 protein is CASSFGQGADEQYF. The DNA for the CDR3 is TGTGCCAGCAGCTTTGGACAGGGGGCGGACGAGCAGTACTTC.

The chain combines TRBV2 with TRBJ1-6; D possibly corresponds to TRBD1 (5 bases). Looked up from germline, CDR1 is SNHLY and CDR2 is FYNNEI. The V and J ends lost 2 bases and 4 bases respectively, with 12 bases between them. The length of the CDR3 is 16 residues. CDR3 bases: TGTGCCAGCAGTGAACGGCCAGGGATTTATAATTCACCCCTCCACTTT. Protein product: CASSERPGIYNSPLHF.